The text below deals with one T cell receptor beta chain. This entry is derived from a study of blood T cell repertoires in COVID-19. As for the study in general: Acute and convalescent COVID-19 samples came from the United States, Italy and Spain.

This CDR3 contains 17 residues. Germline lookup yields CDR1 MNHEY and CDR2 SMNVEV (reference sequence). V trimming: 6 bases; J trimming: 2 bases; junction bases outside the gene matches: 6. Clones were sequenced by immunoSEQ multiplex PCR, and TCRdb holds only the in-frame ones, with some missing. The sample has approximately 280,000 clones, more than 75% seen once. Researchers sorted participants into cohorts using their self-reported clinical history. The chain links TRBV27 to TRBJ2-5; 16 bases are a match to TRBD2. The material sequenced was PBMCs or T cells enriched from blood (not recorded which). This TCR was recovered from a young woman who had recovered from COVID-19. The chain's CDR3 is CASRMGLAGGFQETQYF. As DNA, the CDR3 is TGTGCCAGCAGAATGGGACTAGCGGGGGGGTTTCAAGAGACCCAGTACTTC.